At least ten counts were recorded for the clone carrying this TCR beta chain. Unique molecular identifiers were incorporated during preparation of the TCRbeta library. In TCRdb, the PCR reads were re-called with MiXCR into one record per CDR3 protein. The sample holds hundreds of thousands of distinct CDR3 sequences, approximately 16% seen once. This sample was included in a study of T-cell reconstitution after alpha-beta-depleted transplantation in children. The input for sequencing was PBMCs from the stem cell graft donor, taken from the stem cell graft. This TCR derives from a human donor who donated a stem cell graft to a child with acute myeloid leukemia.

CDR3 protein: CASSYGSGGKAGELFF. The CDR3 bases are TGTGCCAGCAGTTACGGGAGCGGGGGGAAGGCCGGGGAGCTGTTTTTT. The chain is built from TRBV6-5 and TRBJ2-2, with 9 bases lining up with TRBD2. This CDR3 has 16 amino acids. Germline CDR1 reads MNHEY; CDR2 reads SVGAGI. The V segment lost 2 bases and the J segment 6 bases; nucleotides outside the gene matches: 7.